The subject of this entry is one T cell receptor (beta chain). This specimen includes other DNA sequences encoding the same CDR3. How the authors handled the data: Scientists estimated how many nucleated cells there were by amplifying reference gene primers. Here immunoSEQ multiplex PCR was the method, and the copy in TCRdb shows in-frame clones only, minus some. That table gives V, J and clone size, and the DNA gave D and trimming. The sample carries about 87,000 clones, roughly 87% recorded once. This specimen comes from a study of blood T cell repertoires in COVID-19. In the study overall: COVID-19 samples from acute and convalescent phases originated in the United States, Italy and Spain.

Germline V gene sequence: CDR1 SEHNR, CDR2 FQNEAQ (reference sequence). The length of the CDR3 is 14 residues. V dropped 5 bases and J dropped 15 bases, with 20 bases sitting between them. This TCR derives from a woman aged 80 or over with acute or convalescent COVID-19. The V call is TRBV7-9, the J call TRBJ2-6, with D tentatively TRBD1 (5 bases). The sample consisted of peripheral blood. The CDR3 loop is CASSPGTLGPSLTF. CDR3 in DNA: TGTGCCAGCAGCCCAGGTACTCTGGGGCCAAGCCTGACTTTC.